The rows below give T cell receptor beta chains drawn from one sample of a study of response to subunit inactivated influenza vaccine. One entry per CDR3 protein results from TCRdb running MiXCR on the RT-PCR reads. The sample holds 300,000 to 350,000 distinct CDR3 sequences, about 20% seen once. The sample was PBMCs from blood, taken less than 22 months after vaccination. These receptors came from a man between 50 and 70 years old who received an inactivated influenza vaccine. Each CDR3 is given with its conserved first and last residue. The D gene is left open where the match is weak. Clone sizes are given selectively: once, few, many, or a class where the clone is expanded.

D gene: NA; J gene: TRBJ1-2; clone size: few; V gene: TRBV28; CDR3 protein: CASSFSPSTANYGYTF; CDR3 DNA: TGTGCCAGCAGTTTTTCCCCTTCGACAGCTAACTATGGCTACACCTTC
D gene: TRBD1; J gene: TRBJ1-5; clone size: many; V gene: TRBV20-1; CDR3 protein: CSARDGTGAGGSNQPQHF; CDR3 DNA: TGCAGTGCTAGAGATGGCACCGGGGCAGGGGGTAGCAATCAGCCCCAGCATTTT
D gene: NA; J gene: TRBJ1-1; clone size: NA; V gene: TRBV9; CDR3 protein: CASSVDWRAEAFF; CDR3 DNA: TGTGCCAGCAGCGTAGACTGGCGGGCTGAAGCTTTCTTT
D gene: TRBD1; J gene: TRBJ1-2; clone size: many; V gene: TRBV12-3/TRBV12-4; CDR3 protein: CASSFWTGNIGYTF; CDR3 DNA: TGTGCCAGCAGTTTCTGGACAGGGAATATAGGCTACACCTTC
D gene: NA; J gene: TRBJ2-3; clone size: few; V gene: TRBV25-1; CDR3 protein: CASSEGEDTQYF; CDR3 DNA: TGTGCCAGCAGTGAAGGGGAGGATACGCAGTATTTT
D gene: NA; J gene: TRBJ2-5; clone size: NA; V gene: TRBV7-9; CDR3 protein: CASSLDARGVQETQYF; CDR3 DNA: TGTGCCAGCAGCTTAGACGCCAGGGGGGTCCAAGAGACCCAGTACTTC
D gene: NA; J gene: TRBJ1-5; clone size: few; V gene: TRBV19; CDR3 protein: CASSIGGGGNQPQHF; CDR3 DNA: TGTGCCAGTAGTATAGGTGGGGGCGGCAATCAGCCCCAGCATTTT
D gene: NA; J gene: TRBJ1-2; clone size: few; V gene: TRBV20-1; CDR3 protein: CSASLSREGDSMGYTF; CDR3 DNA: TGCAGTGCTAGCCTGAGCCGGGAGGGAGACTCTATGGGCTACACCTTC
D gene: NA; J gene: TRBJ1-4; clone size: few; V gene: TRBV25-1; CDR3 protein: CASSEGGFNEKLFF; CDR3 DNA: TGTGCCAGCAGTGAAGGGGGTTTTAATGAAAAACTGTTTTTT
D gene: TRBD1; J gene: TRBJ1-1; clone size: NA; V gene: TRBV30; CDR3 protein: CAWSVPGGRLEAFF; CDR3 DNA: TGTGCCTGGAGTGTACCAGGGGGCCGTCTTGAAGCTTTCTTT
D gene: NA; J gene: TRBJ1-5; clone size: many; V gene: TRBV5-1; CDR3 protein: CASSLVPDQPQHF; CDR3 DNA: TGCGCCAGCAGCTTGGTTCCCGATCAGCCCCAGCATTTT
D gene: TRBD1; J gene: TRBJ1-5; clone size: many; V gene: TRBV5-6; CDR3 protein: CASSQKGRGDQPQHF; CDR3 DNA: TGTGCCAGCAGCCAGAAGGGCAGGGGGGATCAGCCCCAGCATTTT
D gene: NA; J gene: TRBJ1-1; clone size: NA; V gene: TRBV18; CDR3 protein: CASSPISGHRNTEAFF; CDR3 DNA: TGTGCCAGCTCACCAATTTCAGGACATCGGAACACTGAAGCTTTCTTT
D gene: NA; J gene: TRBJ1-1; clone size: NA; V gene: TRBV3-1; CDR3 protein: CASSLMGGVGTFF; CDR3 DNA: TGTGCCAGCAGCCTTATGGGAGGGGTTGGAACTTTCTTT
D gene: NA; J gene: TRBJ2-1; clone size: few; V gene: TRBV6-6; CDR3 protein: CASSYSGYEQFF; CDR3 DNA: TGTGCCAGCAGTTACTCGGGCTATGAGCAGTTCTTC
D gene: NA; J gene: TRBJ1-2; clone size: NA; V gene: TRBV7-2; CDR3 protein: CASSSRASDYGYTF; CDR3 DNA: TGTGCCAGCAGCTCGCGGGCGTCGGACTATGGCTACACCTTC
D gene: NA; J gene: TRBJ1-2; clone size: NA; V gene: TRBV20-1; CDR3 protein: CSARGQTGGYTF; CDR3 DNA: TGCAGTGCTCGAGGGCAGACGGGGGGCTACACCTTC